Described below is a single T cell receptor (beta chain) sequence and its context. This sample stems from a study of technical replicates of blood from a handful of donors. Only in-frame clones appear in the TCRdb table, and some are missing; sequencing was by immunoSEQ multiplex PCR. This table has tens of thousands of clones, around nine tenths appearing once. Germline V gene sequence: CDR1 SGHRS, CDR2 YFSETQ. This CDR3 has 20 residues. Trimming cost V 3 bases and J 4 bases, with 26 bases left between them. Sequencing input: PBMCs. This clonotype was sampled from a human donor in good health. Some clones in this sample may be carry-over from other donors' samples. The chain recombines TRBV5-1 with TRBJ2-6; a weak D match, TRBD1 (6 bases). The CDR3 DNA reads TGCGCCAGCAGCTCCGGACAATGGGACAATCAGGGTCCCGGGGCCAACGTCCTGACTTTC. This gives the protein CASSSGQWDNQGPGANVLTF.